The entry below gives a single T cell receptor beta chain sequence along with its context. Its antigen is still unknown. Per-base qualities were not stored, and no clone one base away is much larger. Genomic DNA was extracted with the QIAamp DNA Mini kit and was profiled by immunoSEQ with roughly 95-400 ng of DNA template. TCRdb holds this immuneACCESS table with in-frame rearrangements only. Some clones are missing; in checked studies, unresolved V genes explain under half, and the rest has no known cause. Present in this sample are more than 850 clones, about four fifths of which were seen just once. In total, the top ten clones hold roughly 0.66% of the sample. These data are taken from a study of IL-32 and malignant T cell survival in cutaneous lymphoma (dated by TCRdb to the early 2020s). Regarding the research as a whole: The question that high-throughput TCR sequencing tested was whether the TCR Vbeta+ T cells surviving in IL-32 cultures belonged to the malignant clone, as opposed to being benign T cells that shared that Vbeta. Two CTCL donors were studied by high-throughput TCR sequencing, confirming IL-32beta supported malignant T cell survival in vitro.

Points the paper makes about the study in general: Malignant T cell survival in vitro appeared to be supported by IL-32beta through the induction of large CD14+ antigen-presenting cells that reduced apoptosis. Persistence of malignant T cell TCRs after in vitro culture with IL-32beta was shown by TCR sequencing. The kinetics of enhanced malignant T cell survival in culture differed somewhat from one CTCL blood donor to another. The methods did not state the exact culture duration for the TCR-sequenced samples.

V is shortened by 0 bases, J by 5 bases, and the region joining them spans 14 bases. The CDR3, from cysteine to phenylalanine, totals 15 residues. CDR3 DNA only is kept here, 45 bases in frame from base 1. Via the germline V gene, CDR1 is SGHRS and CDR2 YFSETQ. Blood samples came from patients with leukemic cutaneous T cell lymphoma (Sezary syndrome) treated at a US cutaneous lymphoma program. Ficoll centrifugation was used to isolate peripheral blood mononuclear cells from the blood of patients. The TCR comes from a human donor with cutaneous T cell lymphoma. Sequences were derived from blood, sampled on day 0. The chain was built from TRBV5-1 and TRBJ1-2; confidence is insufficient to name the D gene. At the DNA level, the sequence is TGCGCCAGCAGCTTGGGTGGAACTAGCGAGTATGGCTACACCTTC. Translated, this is CASSLGGTSEYGYTF.